The 16 T cell receptor beta chains below were found in one sample sequenced in a study of blood T cells in healthy people across ages. Together with a sample-barcoded 5' primer, a J-beta primer mix was included in a second PCR lasting 7 to 11 cycles. TCRdb re-derived calls from the 5' RACE reads in MiXCR, one entry per CDR3 protein. The data contain under 750,000 distinct CDR3 sequences, roughly 48% of them singletons. Sequencing was carried out using blood. Every receptor here comes from an elderly man in good health.

The V and J genes are TRBV20-1 and TRBJ2-7, with 10 nucleotides matching TRBD1. The CDR3 is made up of 13 amino acids. The germline V gene has CDR1 DFQATT and CDR2 SNEGSKA (reference sequence). The V gene end was trimmed by 5 bases and the J gene end by 2 bases; junction bases not matched to a gene: 3. CDR3 protein: CSAPGTGAYEQYF. Written as DNA, the CDR3 is TGCAGTGCTCCCGGGACAGGGGCCTACGAGCAGTACTTC.

The chain carries TRBV4-3 and TRBJ2-1; maybe TRBD2 (5 bases). CDR1 is LGHNA and CDR2 is YSLEER in the germline V gene. The CDR3 length is 17 residues. V was pared by 0 bases and J by 0 bases, with 12 bases between. CDR3 nucleotide sequence: TGCGCCAGCAGCCAAGAGGCTAGCCCCTTCTCCTACAATGAGCAGTTCTTC. Residues: CASSQEASPFSYNEQFF.

V usage is TRBV6-1 and J usage is TRBJ1-2; D not resolved. The germline gives CDR1 MNHNS, CDR2 SASEGT. The germline V and J ends were trimmed by 3 bases and 6 bases, with 11 bases remaining between them. The CDR3 totals 13 residues. DNA of the CDR3: TGTGCCAGCAGTGAGACACCTTCCGATGGCTACACCTTC. Translation: CASSETPSDGYTF.

The rearrangement joins TRBV7-9 to TRBJ1-6; D uncertain. V was shortened by 5 bases and J by 0 bases, with 11 bases between the two germline ends. CDR3 length equals 16 residues. Germline V gene lookup returns CDR1 SEHNR and CDR2 FQNEAQ (reference sequence). The CDR3 reads CASSNDRSSYNSPLHF. For the CDR3, the DNA is TGTGCCAGCAGCAACGATAGAAGCTCCTATAATTCACCCCTCCACTTT.

The rearrangement joins TRBV24-1 to TRBJ1-5, with D possibly being TRBD1 (6 bases). Germline V gene lookup returns CDR1 KGHDR and CDR2 SFDVKD. Trimming shortened V by 3 bases and J by 1 base, and 6 bases separated the two germline ends. This CDR3 has 14 residues. The DNA for the CDR3 is TGTGCCACCAGTGATCAGGGGAGCAATCAGCCCCAGCATTTT. This gives the protein CATSDQGSNQPQHF.

The chain employs TRBV20-1 and TRBJ2-1; D possibly corresponds to TRBD1 (5 bases). The CDR3 length is 12 residues. The V end lost 5 bases, the J end lost 7 bases, and 12 bases lay between the germline ends. Germline V CDR1 and CDR2: DFQATT, SNEGSKA (reference sequence). This chain's CDR3 is CSAGRQTNEQFF. DNA of the CDR3: TGCAGTGCTGGACGACAGACGAATGAGCAGTTCTTC.

This clonotype was recorded many times. The gene calls are TRBV29-1 and TRBJ2-3, with a weak D call TRBD1 (5 bases). The CDR3 is 13 residues long. CDR1 is SQVTM and CDR2 is ANQGSEA in the germline V gene. The V end lost 8 bases, the J end lost 2 bases, and 14 bases lay between the germline ends. The CDR3 DNA reads as TGCAGCCTTATAGGGGTCGACACAGATACGCAGTATTTT. Translated, it gives CSLIGVDTDTQYF.

This clonotype was detected only a few times. The rearrangement links TRBV20-1 to TRBJ2-3, with D tentatively TRBD1 or TRBD2 (5 bases each). Trimming shortened V by 3 bases and J by 2 bases, and 18 bases separated the two germline ends. The CDR3 is made up of 16 amino acids. Per germline, CDR1 DFQATT and CDR2 SNEGSKA (reference sequence). CDR3 coding DNA: TGCAGTGCTAGTTTGCCTGGGACGACCCTCACAGATACGCAGTATTTT. This encodes CSASLPGTTLTDTQYF.

In its sample, this clonotype was seen a few times. The V gene is TRBV5-1, the J gene TRBJ2-4; no definite D call. The V end lost 7 bases, the J end lost 0 bases, and 20 bases lay between the germline ends. Per the germline V gene, CDR1 is SGHRS and CDR2 is YFSETQ. The CDR3 runs 17 residues. CDR3 nucleotides: TGCGCCAGCCGCGACATCTATGGGTCTCTAGCCAAAAACATTCAGTACTTC. It yields the protein CASRDIYGSLAKNIQYF.

The chain joins TRBV14 to TRBJ1-2; D is undetermined. This CDR3 is built from 15 residues. Germline CDR1 and CDR2: SGHDN and FVKESK. V was trimmed by 1 base and J by 5 bases, leaving 14 bases between them. CDR3 loop: CASSQVQALTYGYTF. CDR3 sequence (DNA): TGTGCCAGCAGCCAAGTGCAGGCGCTCACTTATGGCTACACCTTC.

The V call is TRBV7-2, the J call TRBJ2-4; 9 bases align to TRBD2. TRBJ2-7 matches the DNA end more closely, so the J call is doubtful. Germline loops: CDR1 SGHTA, CDR2 FQGNSA. The CDR3 extends over 13 amino acids. The CDR3 reads CASSPRLADEQYF. CDR3 DNA: TGTGCCAGCAGCCCCCGACTAGCGGACGAGCAGTACTTC.

This clonotype came up many times. The chain recombines TRBV7-8 with TRBJ2-1; 9 bases are shared with TRBD2. The CDR3 is 17 residues long. Per germline, CDR1 SGHVS and CDR2 FQNEAQ. Germline trimming cut 0 bases from V and 0 bases from J; bases unmatched to any gene: 3. CDR3 amino acids: CASSLAVSGSSYNEQFF. The CDR3 DNA follows: TGTGCCAGCAGCTTAGCAGTTAGCGGGAGCTCCTACAATGAGCAGTTCTTC.

This clonotype was recorded at least ten times. The gene calls are TRBV6-6 and TRBJ2-7, with D maybe TRBD1 (6 bases). This CDR3 is built from 15 residues. Germline V gene lookup returns CDR1 MNHNY and CDR2 SVGAGI (reference sequence). Trimming took 5 bases from V and 2 from J, leaving 16 bases between them. CDR3 sequence (DNA): TGTGCCAGCAGTACCTCGCGACAGGAGCCCTACGAGCAGTACTTC. It specifies CASSTSRQEPYEQYF.

This clonotype was seen once. The chain employs TRBV7-9 and TRBJ2-1, with TRBD1 identical over 7 bases. Per the germline V gene, CDR1 is SEHNR and CDR2 is FQNEAQ (reference sequence). V was pared by 5 bases and J by 4 bases, with 5 bases of the junction left unmatched. The CDR3 runs to 14 residues. CDR3 nucleotide sequence: TGTGCCAGCAGCGCCCGGGACAGTTACAATGAGCAGTTCTTC. Translation gives CASSARDSYNEQFF.

The chain is built from TRBV7-2 and TRBJ2-5; D ambiguous. Trimming took off 2 bases at V and 5 bases at J, with 12 bases between the two ends. The CDR3 length is 14 residues. In germline, CDR1 is SGHTA, CDR2 FQGNSA. The CDR3 spells CASSLQPSGETQYF. For the CDR3, the DNA is TGTGCCAGCAGCTTACAGCCAAGTGGGGAGACCCAGTACTTC.

The chain employs TRBV28 and TRBJ2-1, with 9 bases that match TRBD2. Germline V gene lookup returns CDR1 MDHEN and CDR2 SYDVKM. V dropped 5 bases and J dropped 3; count of bases not matched to a gene: 5. The CDR3 runs 15 residues. The chain's CDR3 is CASSPAAGGYNEQFF. The CDR3 nucleotides read TGTGCCAGCAGTCCGGCAGCGGGAGGCTACAATGAGCAGTTCTTC.